Each of the 24 T cell receptor beta chains below was sequenced from the same sample in a study of cytomegalovirus exposure and HLA in healthy donors. Both 60 Vbeta primers and 13 Jbeta primers went into the PCR. Method: immunoSEQ multiplex PCR; TCRdb's copy keeps in-frame clones and lacks some. The profile shows about 130,000 clones, about two thirds of them singletons. Sequenced input: PBMCs. These receptors were collected from a human donor in good health.

The chain is built from TRBV6-5 and TRBJ1-1; the D is unclear. Trimming cost V 5 bases and J 8 bases, with 9 bases left between them. Germline CDR1 is MNHEY and CDR2 is SVGAGI. This CDR3 comprises 11 residues. The CDR3 sequence is CASSELSEAFF. The CDR3 nucleotides read TGTGCCAGCAGTGAGTTGTCAGAAGCTTTCTTT.

The V and J genes are TRBV7-2 and TRBJ1-1; D gene unclear. This CDR3 has 12 residues. Trimming removed 5 bases from V and 6 bases from J, with 10 bases in between. CDR1 and CDR2 from the germline V gene are SGHTA and FQGNSA. CDR3 in amino acids: CASSRGQPEAFF. In DNA, the CDR3 is TGTGCCAGCAGCCGGGGTCAACCTGAAGCTTTCTTT.

The sample holds a few counts of this clone. The chain combines TRBV25-1 with TRBJ1-1; D ambiguous. This CDR3 region has 13 residues. The V gene lost 4 bases and the J gene lost 0 bases, with 6 bases spanning the gap. CDR1 is MGHDK and CDR2 is SYGVNS in the germline V gene. The DNA of the CDR3 is TGTGCCAGCAGTGGAGGCCTGAACACTGAAGCTTTCTTT. Encoded protein: CASSGGLNTEAFF.

The chain joins TRBV5-1 to TRBJ2-5; 8 bases are a match to TRBD1. The CDR3 extends over 15 amino acids. In germline, CDR1 is SGHRS, CDR2 YFSETQ. The V and J ends lost 7 bases and 1 base, in that order; junction bases with no gene match: 9. The CDR3 bases are TGCGCCAGCGCCACGACAGGGGTAGGCCAAGAGACCCAGTACTTC. Translation: CASATTGVGQETQYF. The full variable domain, completed using reference TRBV5-1 and TRBJ2-5, is KAGVTQTPRYLIKTRGQQVTLSCSPISGHRSVSWYQQTPGQGLQFLFEYFSETQRNKGNFPGRFSGRQFSNSRSEMNVSTLELGDSALYLCASATTGVGQETQYFGPGTRLLVL.

This chain joins TRBV15 and TRBJ2-2; D may be TRBD1 (6 bases). V lost 1 base, J lost 4 bases, and 13 bases lay in between. This CDR3 is built from 16 residues. Germline lookup yields CDR1 LNHNV and CDR2 YYDKDF (reference sequence). The CDR3: CATSRAVGAGTGELFF. The CDR3 DNA is TGTGCCACCAGCAGAGCTGTGGGGGCGGGCACCGGGGAGCTGTTTTTT.

The rearrangement links TRBV11-2 to TRBJ1-2; no reliable D call. Trimming removed 8 bases from V and 5 bases from J, with 15 bases in between. This CDR3 contains 13 residues. Per germline, CDR1 SGHAT and CDR2 FQNNGV. The CDR3 DNA reads as TGTGCCAGCGTTTGGGTCCCGGGGTATGGCTACACCTTC. Protein sequence: CASVWVPGYGYTF.

This clone was counted between two and nine times. CDR3 loop: CASSPGLAGSFEQFF. CDR3 coding DNA: TGCGCCAGCAGCCCGGGACTAGCGGGATCATTTGAGCAGTTCTTC. The chain couples TRBV5-1 to TRBJ2-1; TRBD2 matches 13 bases. Trimming took 4 bases from V and 9 from J; bases not matched to a gene: 7. This CDR3 contains 15 residues. Germline-derived CDR1 and CDR2 are SGHRS and YFSETQ.

Only one count was recorded for this clone. The rearrangement joins TRBV29-1 to TRBJ1-1; TRBD1 matches 8 bases. The J segment lost 7 bases and the V segment lost 3 bases, leaving 10 bases of the junction unmatched. Germline CDR1 is SQVTM and CDR2 is ANQGSEA. The CDR3 has 14 amino acids. The CDR3 here is CSVDTGGDWVEAFF. Here the CDR3 DNA reads TGCAGCGTTGATACAGGGGGGGACTGGGTTGAAGCTTTCTTT.

This chain links TRBV9 with TRBJ1-1; 8 positions agree with TRBD1. Per germline, CDR1 SGDLS and CDR2 YYNGEE. The CDR3 is made up of 16 amino acids. V lost 4 bases, J lost 0 bases, and 8 bases stayed unmatched. CDR3: CASSRVEGQVNTEAFF. DNA of the CDR3: TGTGCCAGCAGCAGAGTCGAGGGACAGGTGAACACTGAAGCTTTCTTT.

This rearrangement joins TRBV5-1 to TRBJ2-7; tentatively, D is TRBD1 (5 bases). CDR3 length: 15 amino acids. The germline V gene encodes CDR1 SGHRS and CDR2 YFSETQ. V lost 3 bases to trimming and J lost 2 bases, with 15 bases between them. The CDR3 region is CASSSQRGTPYEQYF. DNA for the CDR3: TGCGCCAGCAGCTCACAAAGGGGCACCCCCTACGAGCAGTACTTC.

This sequence joins TRBV7-6 and TRBJ2-5, with 13 bases fitting TRBD2. The DNA end is a closer match to TRBJ2-7, so the J assignment may be wrong. This CDR3 contains 17 residues. Germline CDR1 SGHVS, CDR2 FNYEAQ. This CDR3 is CASSLNPRTSGGHEQYF. The CDR3 DNA is TGTGCCAGCAGCTTAAACCCCCGGACTAGCGGGGGCCACGAGCAGTACTTC.

This sequence joins TRBV7-3 and TRBJ2-3; 9 bases map to TRBD2. V lost 1 base to trimming and J lost 1 base; unmatched junction nucleotides: 3. This CDR3 has 16 amino acids. The germline CDR1 and CDR2 sequences are SGHTA and FQGTGA. The chain's CDR3 is CASSLIAGGGTDTQYF. The CDR3 DNA is TGTGCCAGCAGCTTAATCGCGGGAGGGGGCACAGATACGCAGTATTTT.

The chain links TRBV30 to TRBJ1-2; D gene uncertain. Trimming shortened V by 4 bases and J by 8 bases, and 17 bases separated the two germline ends. Germline CDR1 is GTSNPN and CDR2 is SVGIG (reference sequence). This CDR3 comprises 13 residues. The CDR3 DNA follows: TGTGCCTGGACTCGGGAACCTCCTATGGGCTACACCTTC. This translates into CAWTREPPMGYTF.

The chain is built from TRBV5-1 and TRBJ2-2; 11 positions agree with TRBD2. The CDR3 extends over 20 amino acids. The ends lost 0 bases at V and 1 base at J; junction bases unmatched: 11. CDR1 is SGHRS, CDR2 YFSETQ, per germline. CDR3 sequence (DNA): TGCGCCAGCAGCTTGGCCCTCATAGCGGGAGGGGTGTGGAACACCGGGGAGCTGTTTTTT. This translates into CASSLALIAGGVWNTGELFF.

This clone was found once. Its ends do not fully match the called genes, so a read error is possible. The V and J genes are TRBV7-7 and TRBJ2-7, with TRBD2 matching 7 bases. Per the germline V gene, CDR1 is SSHAT and CDR2 is FNYEAQ (reference sequence). The CDR3 length is 15 residues. Here the CDR3 reads CASSHTGGSSYEQYF. The CDR3 region has the DNA TGTGCTAGCAGCCATACCGGGGGGAGCTCCTACGAGCAGTACTTC.

The J gene is TRBJ1-1, the V gene TRBV25-1; tentatively, D is TRBD1 (6 bases). Trimming removed 1 base from V and 0 bases from J, with 12 bases in between. The germline CDR1 and CDR2 sequences are MGHDK and SYGVNS. The CDR3 extends over 16 amino acids. The DNA of the CDR3 is TGTGCCAGCAGTGAATTAGGGGGATCGGTGAACACTGAAGCTTTCTTT. It specifies CASSELGGSVNTEAFF.

The rearrangement joins TRBV7-8 to TRBJ2-2; the D gene is possibly TRBD2 (6 bases). The germline gives CDR1 SGHVS, CDR2 FQNEAQ. The CDR3 extends over 15 amino acids. Trimming removed 10 bases at V and 7 bases at J, with 22 bases between. This CDR3 is CAISSLAFYGGELFF. The CDR3 nucleotides read TGTGCCATCTCCTCACTAGCATTTTACGGCGGGGAGCTGTTTTTT.

This clone has only a few counts. The rearrangement links TRBV5-4 to TRBJ1-1; TRBD1 is a possible D gene (5 bases). The V end lost 2 bases, the J end lost 8 bases, and 10 bases lay between the germline ends. This CDR3 has 12 residues. Germline lookup yields CDR1 SGHNT and CDR2 YYREEE (reference sequence). The CDR3 is CASSFPGLEAFF. For the CDR3, the DNA is TGTGCCAGCAGCTTCCCGGGACTAGAAGCTTTCTTT.

This clone has just one count. The chain is built from TRBV6-1 and TRBJ1-5; 7 nucleotides agree with TRBD1. Trimming cost V 1 base and J 0 bases; bases outside gene matches: 12. This CDR3 comprises 19 residues. Germline V gene sequence: CDR1 MNHNS, CDR2 SASEGT. CDR3 coding DNA: TGTGCCAGCAGTGAAGTGGGGGACAGAACATTTAATAGCAATCAGCCCCAGCATTTT. Its protein product is CASSEVGDRTFNSNQPQHF.

Comments on this clone: Other DNA sequences of this sample code for an identical CDR3. The V and J genes are TRBV7-2 and TRBJ1-2; D unclear. Trimming took 1 base from V and 4 from J, leaving 7 bases between them. The CDR3 covers 13 residues. CDR1 SGHTA and CDR2 FQGNSA come from the germline V gene. CDR3 protein: CASSLDRVYGYTF. The CDR3 DNA reads TGTGCCAGCAGCTTAGACAGAGTCTATGGCTACACCTTC.

The CDR3 region has the DNA TGTGCCAGCAGCTCTGGACTAGCGGGGGGCCAGAGCCAGTACTTC. Translating it yields CASSSGLAGGQSQYF. The rearrangement links TRBV7-2 to TRBJ2-5, with 14 bases identical to TRBD2. The germline V gene encodes CDR1 SGHTA and CDR2 FQGNSA. V lost 4 bases and J lost 10; bases outside the gene matches: 8. The CDR3 has 15 amino acids.

This clone was observed a few times. At the DNA level, this CDR3 is encoded by other sequences in the same sample as well. This chain uses TRBV9 with TRBJ2-1; D possibly corresponds to TRBD1 (6 bases). The ends were cut back, 0 bases at V and 0 bases at J, with 7 bases in the middle. This CDR3 spans 15 amino acids. From germline, CDR1 is SGDLS and CDR2 YYNGEE. CDR3 nucleotide sequence: TGTGCCAGCAGCGTAGAGGACAGCTCCTACAATGAGCAGTTCTTC. Translated, it gives CASSVEDSSYNEQFF.

CDR3 sequence reads: CASSSISGTALNEQFF. The CDR3 nucleotides are TGTGCCAGCAGTTCCATCTCCGGGACAGCCCTAAATGAGCAGTTCTTC. V usage is TRBV6-5 and J usage is TRBJ2-1; 7 positions agree with TRBD1. The CDR3 is 16 amino acids. V gave up 4 bases and J gave up 7 bases; unmatched junction bases: 13. Germline-derived CDR1 and CDR2 are MNHEY and SVGAGI.

This clone was recorded once. The chain recombines TRBV28 with TRBJ2-4, with 9 bases identical to TRBD1. This CDR3 spans 15 amino acids. Germline lookup yields CDR1 MDHEN and CDR2 SYDVKM. Germline trimming cut 6 bases from V and 4 bases from J; bases unmatched to any gene: 7. CDR3 nucleotide sequence: TGTGCCAGCAGCAAGGGGACAGGGAGTAAAAACATTCAGTACTTC. Protein sequence: CASSKGTGSKNIQYF.